A single count supports the clone carrying this TCR beta chain. Per the authors' pipeline: Amplification with reference gene primers provided the estimates of nucleated cell counts. The protocol was immunoSEQ multiplex PCR, while the TCRdb copy is restricted to in-frame clones and leaves out a portion. V, J and clone size are those of that table, while D and trimming were read from the DNA. The sample yields more than 200,000 clones, 84% seen once. This sample is drawn from a study of blood T cell repertoires in COVID-19. Study-level information: Samples taken during acute and convalescent COVID-19 were collected in the United States, Italy and Spain. Sources were T cells, B-cell-depleted T cells, or PBMCs; the material itself was cDNA or gDNA.

The receptor was derived from a woman between 40 and 50 years old who had recovered from COVID-19. Sequencing was performed on peripheral blood.

The CDR3: CASSFYTEAFF. CDR3 DNA: TGTGCCAGCAGTTTCTACACTGAAGCTTTCTTT. The V gene is TRBV12-3 or TRBV12-4, the J gene TRBJ1-1; D unclear. Trimming removed 3 bases at V and 3 bases at J, with 2 bases between. This CDR3 is built from 11 residues.